These 19 T cell receptor beta chains were all obtained from the same sample, sequenced in a study of vaccination and CD4 T cells after COVID-19. TCRdb used MiXCR to reprocess the PCR reads, holding one entry per CDR3 protein. The sample records roughly 15,000 distinct CDR3 sequences, around 69% being singletons. Sequencing used CD4+ T cells from blood, obtained after SARS-CoV-2 vaccination. These receptors originate from a human donor who had recovered from COVID-19.

The chain joins TRBV7-9 to TRBJ2-5, with D hard to call. Germline CDR1 and CDR2: SEHNR and FQNEAQ (reference sequence). Trimming took 2 bases from V and 4 from J, leaving 8 bases between them. The CDR3 loop spans 13 amino acids. The CDR3 coding sequence is TGTGCCAGCAGCTTAAAGGGCCCAGAGACCCAGTACTTC. Residues: CASSLKGPETQYF.

V gene TRBV20-1 combines with J gene TRBJ1-1, with a weak D call TRBD1 (5 bases). CDR3 length: 12 amino acids. Germline V lookup: CDR1 DFQATT, CDR2 SNEGSKA (reference sequence). Trimming took 2 bases from V and 3 from J, leaving 7 bases between them. CDR3 DNA: TGCAGTGCTAGAATCAGGGACACTGAAGCTTTCTTT. This codes for CSARIRDTEAFF.

The chain employs TRBV20-1 and TRBJ1-6; D unresolved. Looked up from germline, CDR1 is DFQATT and CDR2 is SNEGSKA (reference sequence). CDR3 length: 14 amino acids. Trimming shortened V by 5 bases and J by 4 bases, and 12 bases separated the two germline ends. The CDR3 DNA follows: TGCAGTGCTCCAGACCGGTTATATAATTCACCCCTCCACTTT. It translates to CSAPDRLYNSPLHF.

In its sample, this clonotype was seen a few times. V and J are TRBV5-4 and TRBJ2-7; no clear D. V lost 4 bases and J lost 6, with 17 bases in between. Germline V gene data show CDR1 as SGHNT and CDR2 as YYREEE (reference sequence). The CDR3 contains 14 residues. The CDR3, as DNA: TGTGCCAGCAGCCCCCAGCAGGCCCCGGGCGAGCAGTACTTC. Translation gives CASSPQQAPGEQYF.

This chain connects TRBV20-1 to TRBJ2-7; no firm D call. This CDR3 comprises 14 residues. Trimming left V 0 bases short and J 1 base short, with 10 bases between. Germline V gives CDR1 DFQATT, CDR2 SNEGSKA (reference sequence). CDR3 in amino acids: CSARDGSASYEQYF. CDR3 DNA: TGCAGTGCTAGAGATGGGTCAGCATCCTACGAGCAGTACTTC.

This clonotype came up once. The rearrangement links TRBV19 to TRBJ1-5, with D perhaps TRBD1 (6 bases). This CDR3 is 15 amino acids long. Per the germline V gene, CDR1 is LNHDA and CDR2 is SQIVND (reference sequence). Trimming cost V 5 bases and J 0 bases, with 11 bases left between them. In DNA form, the CDR3 reads TGTGCCAGTAGTCGTACAGGGACTAGCAATCAGCCCCAGCATTTT. Protein: CASSRTGTSNQPQHF.

This clonotype was observed a few times. J is TRBJ2-1 and V is TRBV20-1, with 10 nucleotides matching TRBD1. The CDR3 totals 13 residues. V lost 4 bases, J lost 7 bases, and 4 bases stayed unmatched. Looked up from germline, CDR1 is DFQATT and CDR2 is SNEGSKA (reference sequence). The CDR3 coding sequence is TGCAGTGCTACGGGGACAGGGGTAAATGAGCAGTTCTTC. Amino acid sequence: CSATGTGVNEQFF.

The chain carries TRBV20-1 and TRBJ1-2; D is possibly TRBD1 (6 bases). This CDR3 has 12 amino acids. Trimming removed 6 bases from V and 8 bases from J, with 16 bases in between. Germline lookup yields CDR1 DFQATT and CDR2 SNEGSKA (reference sequence). The CDR3 DNA is TGCAGTGCCTGGGACAAGACCACAGGCTACACCTTC. It specifies CSAWDKTTGYTF.

This clonotype was observed a few times. This sequence joins TRBV6-1 and TRBJ1-2; D is undetermined. The V gene lost 1 base and the J gene lost 7 bases, with 13 bases spanning the gap. CDR1 MNHNS and CDR2 SASEGT come from the germline V gene. This CDR3 has 14 residues. CDR3 region: CASSEVGASVGYTF. Written as DNA, the CDR3 is TGTGCCAGCAGTGAAGTCGGTGCATCCGTTGGCTACACCTTC.

This clonotype was observed a handful of times. DNA for the CDR3: TGTGCCAGCAGCTTAGCTGGGAGGAGCCTTGAAGCTTTCTTT. As protein: CASSLAGRSLEAFF. The V and J genes are TRBV7-9 and TRBJ1-1; D uncertain. V lost 0 bases, J lost 7 bases, and 12 bases lay in between. Germline CDR1 is SEHNR and CDR2 is FQNEAQ (reference sequence). This CDR3 contains 14 residues.

This clonotype was detected a few times. The J gene is TRBJ2-3, the V gene TRBV7-3; 7 positions match TRBD2. Germline CDR1 and CDR2: SGHTA and FQGTGA. This CDR3 region has 15 residues. J lost 7 bases, V lost 2 bases, and 9 bases had no gene match. CDR3 nucleotide sequence: TGTGCCAGCAGCTTAGGGTCTAGCGGATTTAATACGCAGTATTTT. Translated: CASSLGSSGFNTQYF.

This clonotype has only a few counts. This chain uses TRBV6-1 with TRBJ2-2; D may correspond to TRBD1 or TRBD2 (5 bases each). This CDR3 is 15 amino acids long. Germline V gives CDR1 MNHNS, CDR2 SASEGT. The V and J ends lost 8 bases and 2 bases respectively, with 15 bases between them. In DNA, the CDR3 is TGTGCCAGCGTTGGGGGTCCCAGAAACACCGGGGAGCTGTTTTTT. The encoded protein is CASVGGPRNTGELFF.

This chain joins TRBV11-1 and TRBJ2-2, with D hard to call. The germline CDR1 and CDR2 sequences are SGHAT and FQDESV (reference sequence). V lost 2 bases to trimming and J lost 3 bases, with 13 bases between them. CDR3 size: 16 residues. The CDR3, as DNA: TGTGCCAGCAGCTTAAGACCGGGTTCGGACACCGGGGAGCTGTTTTTT. Translating gives CASSLRPGSDTGELFF.

This chain uses TRBV7-3 with TRBJ2-2; unclear D gene. V was cut by 5 bases and J by 0 bases, with 10 bases left in between. The length of the CDR3 is 15 residues. The germline V gene encodes CDR1 SGHTA and CDR2 FQGTGA. The chain's CDR3 is CASSALGSNTGELFF. The CDR3 nucleotides are TGTGCCAGCAGCGCACTCGGATCGAACACCGGGGAGCTGTTTTTT.

The V gene is TRBV20-1, the J gene TRBJ1-3, with D possibly matching TRBD1 (6 bases). There are 15 residues in the CDR3. V shed 2 bases and J shed 2 bases, with 13 bases lying between them. The V gene's germline CDR1 is DFQATT and CDR2 SNEGSKA (reference sequence). CDR3 in amino acids: CSARQGPTTGNTIYF. CDR3 in DNA: TGCAGTGCTAGACAGGGGCCTACAACTGGAAACACCATATATTTT.

The gene calls are TRBV20-1 and TRBJ2-7; TRBD1 matches 10 bases. The germline CDR1 and CDR2 sequences are DFQATT and SNEGSKA (reference sequence). The CDR3 runs 15 residues. Unmatched junction bases numbered 15, after V lost 7 bases and J lost 6 bases. The CDR3, as DNA: TGCAGTGTCCCCGGGGGGACAGGGGATGCCAGCGAGCAGTACTTC. Protein sequence: CSVPGGTGDASEQYF.

V usage is TRBV7-9 and J usage is TRBJ2-2; weak D call: TRBD1 (6 bases). This CDR3 comprises 16 residues. V lost 0 bases, J lost 0 bases, and 8 bases lay in between. Germline assignment: CDR1 SEHNR and CDR2 FQNEAQ (reference sequence). The CDR3: CASSLASGANTGELFF. The CDR3 nucleotides read TGTGCCAGCAGCTTAGCCTCAGGGGCGAACACCGGGGAGCTGTTTTTT.

This rearrangement joins TRBV20-1 to TRBJ2-1; TRBD2 matches 7 bases. The CDR3 has 15 residues. J gave up 2 bases and V 3 bases, and 7 bases lay outside the gene matches. Per germline, CDR1 DFQATT and CDR2 SNEGSKA (reference sequence). CDR3 residues: CSARRLAAAYNEQFF. The CDR3 DNA follows: TGCAGTGCTAGGCGGCTAGCGGCCGCCTACAATGAGCAGTTCTTC.

This chain joins TRBV20-1 and TRBJ2-1; 9 bases map to TRBD2. The CDR3 is made up of 13 amino acids. Trimming cost V 3 bases and J 5 bases; bases outside gene matches: 2. The V gene's germline CDR1 is DFQATT and CDR2 SNEGSKA (reference sequence). The CDR3 sequence: CSASSGRDNEQFF. Here the CDR3 DNA reads TGCAGTGCTAGTAGCGGGAGAGACAATGAGCAGTTCTTC.